One and the same sample provided the 16 T cell receptor beta chains below, sequenced in a study of beta chain features in type 1 diabetes. Notes on the study in general: Across all four CD4+ subsets, people with type 1 diabetes showed modestly shorter TCRB CDR3s.

These receptors are not linked to any known antigen. The whole isolated RNA underwent reverse transcription, so sequencing captured expressed TCRB transcripts. The repertoire was sequenced with immunoSEQ multiplex PCR; TCRdb's copy has only in-frame clones and lacks some. The sample gives around 310,000 clones, 13% of which show up once; over 0.014% is in the top ten. Sequenced input: naive CD4+ T cells from blood. Receptor source: a young woman with type 1 diabetes.

The rearrangement uses TRBV5-5 and TRBJ2-1, with D maybe TRBD2 (5 bases). CDR3 length equals 16 residues. CDR1 and CDR2 (germline): SGHKS, YYEKEE (reference sequence). V was clipped by 0 bases and J by 7 bases, with 17 bases between them. CDR3 bases: TGTGCCAGCAGCTTGGATTGGGCACCCCCGGGGAATGAGCAGTTCTTC. Its translation: CASSLDWAPPGNEQFF.

The rearrangement links TRBV7-2 to TRBJ2-3; 9 nucleotides match TRBD2. Germline V gene sequence: CDR1 SGHTA, CDR2 FQGNSA. V was pared by 3 bases and J by 0 bases, with 1 base of the junction left unmatched. The CDR3 covers 15 residues. CDR3 residues: CASSFTSGSTDTQYF. CDR3 in DNA: TGTGCCAGCAGCTTTACTAGCGGGAGCACAGATACGCAGTATTTT.

With respect to this clone: Other DNA variants within this sample encode the same CDR3. V is TRBV29-1 and J is TRBJ1-2; 9 bases match TRBD1. Germline assignment: CDR1 SQVTM and CDR2 ANQGSEA. The V gene end was trimmed by 4 bases and the J gene end by 4 bases; junction bases not matched to a gene: 1. The CDR3 runs 12 residues. CDR3: CSVGGQGYGYTF. The CDR3 DNA is TGCAGCGTTGGGGGACAGGGCTATGGCTACACCTTC.

The V and J genes are TRBV18 and TRBJ1-1; TRBD1 matches at 9 bases. The CDR3 has 14 amino acids. Germline lookup yields CDR1 KGHSH and CDR2 LQKENI. J lost 11 bases, V lost 0 bases, and 7 bases had no gene match. In nucleotides, the CDR3 is TGTGCCAGCTCACCACCTAAGACAGGGGGACGTGCTTTCTTT. Translated: CASSPPKTGGRAFF.

This sequence joins TRBV6-1 and TRBJ2-1; 10 nucleotides align to TRBD2. J lost 5 bases, V lost 3 bases, and 10 bases had no gene match. The CDR3 has 17 residues. Germline V gene lookup returns CDR1 MNHNS and CDR2 SASEGT. The CDR3: CASSEGLATLGNNEQFF. DNA for the CDR3: TGTGCCAGCAGTGAGGGACTAGCGACTCTGGGGAACAATGAGCAGTTCTTC.

V and J are TRBV4-1 and TRBJ2-3; D is uncertain. The CDR3 has 13 amino acids. V lost 4 bases, J lost 5 bases, and 10 bases lay in between. Looked up from germline, CDR1 is MGHRA and CDR2 is YSYEKL. CDR3 sequence (DNA): TGCGCCAGCAGCCCAGACGTCAGAGATACGCAGTATTTT. It encodes CASSPDVRDTQYF.

The chain has TRBV13 and TRBJ2-5; TRBD1 is a possible D gene (6 bases). With 5 bases removed from V and 3 bases from J, the gap between germline ends came to 10 bases. CDR3 length: 13 amino acids. Germline lookup yields CDR1 PRHDT and CDR2 FYEKMQ (reference sequence). CDR3 coding DNA: TGTGCCAGCAGCCCCCGGACAGAAGAGACCCAGTACTTC. Its protein is CASSPRTEETQYF.

This clone has only a few counts. The chain links TRBV5-1 to TRBJ2-1; TRBD2 agrees at 12 bases. V was pared by 1 base and J by 5 bases, with 1 base of the junction left unmatched. The CDR3 extends over 15 amino acids. Germline CDR1 and CDR2: SGHRS and YFSETQ. CDR3 DNA: TGCGCCAGCAGCTTGTGGACTAGCGGGAACAATGAGCAGTTCTTC. Amino acid sequence: CASSLWTSGNNEQFF.

This clone was seen more than once but under ten times. The chain uses TRBV18 and TRBJ1-1; the D gene is possibly TRBD1 (6 bases). V lost 3 bases to trimming and J lost 0 bases, with 17 bases between them. Germline V lookup: CDR1 KGHSH, CDR2 LQKENI. The CDR3 is 17 residues long. This CDR3 reads CASSPRNTGTLNTEAFF. The CDR3 coding sequence is TGTGCCAGCTCACCCCGAAATACCGGGACACTGAACACTGAAGCTTTCTTT.

This clone showed up just a few times. This chain connects TRBV2 to TRBJ2-7; no definite D call. Germline V lookup: CDR1 SNHLY, CDR2 FYNNEI. V lost 5 bases to trimming and J lost 3 bases, with 8 bases between them. The CDR3 consists of 12 residues. The CDR3 region has the DNA TGTGCCAGCAGTACGTCAGGCTACGAGCAGTACGTC. It encodes CASSTSGYEQYV.

In its sample, this clone was seen a few times. The J gene is TRBJ2-7, the V gene TRBV30, with TRBD1 matching over 9 bases. Trimming cost V 1 base and J 5 bases; bases outside gene matches: 6. The CDR3 covers 14 residues. Germline V gives CDR1 GTSNPN, CDR2 SVGIG (reference sequence). The CDR3 is CAWSGGTGNHEQYF. The CDR3 region has the DNA TGTGCCTGGAGTGGCGGGACAGGGAACCACGAGCAGTACTTC.

The gene calls are TRBV7-7 and TRBJ2-3; 7 positions match TRBD1. The CDR3 extends over 18 amino acids. The ends lost 1 base at V and 1 base at J; junction bases unmatched: 11. Germline V gene data show CDR1 as SSHAT and CDR2 as FNYEAQ (reference sequence). Written as DNA, the CDR3 is TGTGCCAGCAGCTTAGGGGTGAGGGGGCCCGAGGGCACAGATACGCAGTATTTT. Amino acids: CASSLGVRGPEGTDTQYF.

This chain connects TRBV6-6 to TRBJ1-1; a weak D match, TRBD1 (5 bases). V lost 6 bases and J 6 bases, leaving 8 bases between the germline ends. The germline CDR1 and CDR2 sequences are MNHNY and SVGAGI (reference sequence). The CDR3 is 11 residues long. Written as DNA, the CDR3 is TGTGCCAGCAGGCAGGGTGCTGAAGCTTTCTTT. Translating it yields CASRQGAEAFF.

This clone was found a few times. The V call is TRBV5-1, the J call TRBJ2-3; 10 bases agree with TRBD2. J gave up 2 bases and V 3 bases, and 6 bases lay outside the gene matches. Germline assignment: CDR1 SGHRS and CDR2 YFSETQ. This CDR3 has 16 residues. The chain's CDR3 is CASSSGLADFTDTQYF. CDR3 DNA sequence: TGCGCCAGCAGCTCCGGACTAGCGGACTTCACAGATACGCAGTATTTT. The entire variable domain, with the rest obtained from reference TRBV5-1 and TRBJ2-3, is as follows: KAGVTQTPRYLIKTRGQQVTLSCSPISGHRSVSWYQQTPGQGLQFLFEYFSETQRNKGNFPGRFSGRQFSNSRSEMNVSTLELGDSALYLCASSSGLADFTDTQYFGPGTRLTVL.

This clone was seen a handful of times. This chain uses TRBV2 with TRBJ2-6; D is perhaps TRBD2 (6 bases). CDR1 is SNHLY, CDR2 FYNNEI, per germline. This CDR3 contains 17 residues. V was pared by 2 bases and J by 0 bases, with 11 bases between. In nucleotides, the CDR3 is TGTGCCAGCAGTGAACTAGCGTTGAGCTCTGGGGCCAACGTCCTGACTTTC. Its protein is CASSELALSSGANVLTF.

The table lists this clone with many counts. The V and J genes are TRBV4-3 and TRBJ1-2, with D perhaps TRBD1 (6 bases). From germline, CDR1 is LGHNA and CDR2 YSLEER. The length of the CDR3 is 14 residues. Trimming removed 2 bases at V and 2 bases at J, with 9 bases between. In DNA form, the CDR3 reads TGCGCCAGCAGCCAACGGGGGGCAAACTATGGCTACACCTTC. This codes for CASSQRGANYGYTF.